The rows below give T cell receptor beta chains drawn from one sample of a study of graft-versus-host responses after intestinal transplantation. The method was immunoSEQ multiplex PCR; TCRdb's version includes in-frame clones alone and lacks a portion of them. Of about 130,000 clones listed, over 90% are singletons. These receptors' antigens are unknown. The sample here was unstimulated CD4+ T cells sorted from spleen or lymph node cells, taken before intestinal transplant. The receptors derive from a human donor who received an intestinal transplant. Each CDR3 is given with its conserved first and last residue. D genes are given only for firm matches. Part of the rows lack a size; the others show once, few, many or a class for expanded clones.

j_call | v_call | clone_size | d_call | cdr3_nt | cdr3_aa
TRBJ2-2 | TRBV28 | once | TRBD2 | TGTGCCAGCAGTTCGAGGGGGGGGCTAGCGGGAGGGAGAAGGTACACCGGGGAGCTGTTTTTT | CASSSRGGLAGGRRYTGELFF
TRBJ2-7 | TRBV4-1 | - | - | TGCGCCAGCAGCCAACCGGGACGCAGCTCCTACGAGCAGTACTTC | CASSQPGRSSYEQYF
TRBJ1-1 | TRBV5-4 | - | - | TGTGCCAGCAGCAGCGACATGAACACTGAAGCTTTCTTT | CASSSDMNTEAFF
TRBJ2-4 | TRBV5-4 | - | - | TGTGCCAGCAGCTGGGACCCCGCGGCCAAAAACATTCAGTACTTC | CASSWDPAAKNIQYF
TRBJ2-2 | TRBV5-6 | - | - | TGTGCCAGCAGCTCCCTGTGGGGGGAGCTGTTTTTT | CASSSLWGELFF
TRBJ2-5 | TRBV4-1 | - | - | TGCGCCAGCAGCCTACAGGGTCATGGGCAAGAGACCCAGTACTTC | CASSLQGHGQETQYF
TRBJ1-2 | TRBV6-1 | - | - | TGTGCCAGCAGTCTCATACCGGACGGATCCTATGGCTACACCTTC | CASSLIPDGSYGYTF
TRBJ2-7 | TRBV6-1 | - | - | TGTGCCAGCAGTGAAGCGACTGACAGCTCCTACGAGCAGTACTTC | CASSEATDSSYEQYF
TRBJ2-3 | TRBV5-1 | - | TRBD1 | TGCGCCAGCAGCTACGGACAGGGAAGGAGCACAGATACGCAGTATTTT | CASSYGQGRSTDTQYF
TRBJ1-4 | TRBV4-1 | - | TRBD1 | TGCGCCAGCAGCCAAGGACAGGGGCCTCATGAAAAACTGTTTTTT | CASSQGQGPHEKLFF
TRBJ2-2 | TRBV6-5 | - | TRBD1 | TGTGCCACGACGGCACGGACAGGGAACACCGGGGAGCTGTTTTTT | CATTARTGNTGELFF
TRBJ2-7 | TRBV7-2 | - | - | TGTGCCAGCAGCTTAGCGGGAGGGGGTTACGAGCAGTACTTC | CASSLAGGGYEQYF
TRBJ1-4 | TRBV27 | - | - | TGTGCCAGCAGTTTATCGGCCGCGGGACACTTACCCGACGGGGAAAAACTGTTTTTT | CASSLSAAGHLPDGEKLFF
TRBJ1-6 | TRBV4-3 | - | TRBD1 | TGCGCCAGCAGCCAAGAGACAGGGGGCGATTCACCCCTCCACTTT | CASSQETGGDSPLHF
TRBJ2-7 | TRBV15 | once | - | TGTGCCACCAGCAGAGATCTTTGGGAGCAGCAGTACTTC | CATSRDLWEQQYF
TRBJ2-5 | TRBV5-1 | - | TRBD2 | TGCGCCAGCAGAGAAGCGGGACCGTACCAAGAGACCCAGTACTTC | CASREAGPYQETQYF
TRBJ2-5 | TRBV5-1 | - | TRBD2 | TGCGCCAGCAGCTTGGGGGTACTAGCGGGACAGGCCCAAGAGACCCAGTACTTC | CASSLGVLAGQAQETQYF
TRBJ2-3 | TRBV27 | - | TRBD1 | TGTGCCAGCACTCGAAGGACAGGGCTGGATACGCAGTATTTT | CASTRRTGLDTQYF
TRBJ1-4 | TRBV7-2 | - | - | TGTGCCAGCAGCCCCAGAGTAACTAATGAAAAACTGTTTTTT | CASSPRVTNEKLFF
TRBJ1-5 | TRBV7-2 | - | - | TGTGCCAGCAGTCCCTTCCCCACTCGCCTTACCTTCTATCAGCCCCAGCATTTT | CASSPFPTRLTFYQPQHF
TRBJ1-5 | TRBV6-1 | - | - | TGTGCCAGCACTCCCGGTCGTGGCAGCAATCAGCCCCAGCATTTT | CASTPGRGSNQPQHF
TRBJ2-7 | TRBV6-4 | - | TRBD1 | TGTGCCAGCAGTGCCGGACAGGGGTCCTATTACGAGCAGTACTTC | CASSAGQGSYYEQYF
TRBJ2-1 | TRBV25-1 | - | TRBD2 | TGTGCCAGCAGTGCAGGCGGGAGGAATGAGCAGTTCTTC | CASSAGGRNEQFF
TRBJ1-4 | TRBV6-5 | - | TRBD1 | TGTGCCAGCAGGGACAGGGGGCCGAATGAAAAACTGTTTTTT | CASRDRGPNEKLFF
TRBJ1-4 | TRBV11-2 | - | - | TGTGCCAGCAGCCCTGGACAGCGTGAAAAACTGTTTTTT | CASSPGQREKLFF
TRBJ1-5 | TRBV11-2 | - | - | TGTGCCAGCAGCTTCGCCAGCAATCAGCCCCAGCATTTT | CASSFASNQPQHF
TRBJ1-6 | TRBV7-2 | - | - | TGTGCCAGCAGCTTAGTTAGTCATGATAATTCACCCCTCCACTTT | CASSLVSHDNSPLHF
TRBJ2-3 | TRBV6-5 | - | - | TGTGCCAGCAGTTACTCGGGGGCGCCCACAGATACGCAGTATTTT | CASSYSGAPTDTQYF
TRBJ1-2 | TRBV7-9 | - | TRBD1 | TGTGCCAGCAGCTTAGCGGACAGGGGGAGGAGAGGCTACACCTTC | CASSLADRGRRGYTF
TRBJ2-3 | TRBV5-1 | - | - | TGCGCCAGCTCCCTATATGTACTAGGACAGACCGGGGGCACAGATACGCAGTATTTT | CASSLYVLGQTGGTDTQYF
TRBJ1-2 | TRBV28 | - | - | TGTGCCAGCAGTCCCTCAGGCGGCGGCGGCTACACCTTC | CASSPSGGGGYTF